The rows below give T cell receptor beta chains drawn from one sample of a study of blood T cell repertoires in COVID-19. Assay used: immunoSEQ multiplex PCR; TCRdb lists only in-frame clones, some missing. Of 200,000 to 250,000 clones in the sample, roughly 86% were seen once. Sequenced: peripheral blood. These receptor sequences come from an older woman who had recovered from COVID-19. Each CDR3 is given with its conserved first and last residue. The D gene is left open where the match is weak. The listing skips clone size in some rows; elsewhere it reads once, few, many or a size class.

NA,TRBV6-6,NA,TRBJ2-7,CASSLASSEQYF,TGTGCCAGCAGCCTCGCTTCTAGCGAGCAGTACTTC
NA,TRBV28,NA,TRBJ2-7,CASSFSGPYSYEQYF,TGTGCCAGCAGTTTCAGCGGCCCTTACTCCTACGAGCAGTACTTC
NA,TRBV20-1,NA,TRBJ2-1,CSASSAGSYNEQFF,TGCAGTGCTAGTTCCGCGGGGTCCTACAATGAGCAGTTCTTC
once,TRBV20-1,TRBD2,TRBJ2-3,CSALREGTQYF,TGCAGTGCTCTCCGGGAGGGTACGCAGTATTTT
NA,TRBV5-1,NA,TRBJ1-1,CASSLYGDTEAFF,TGCGCCAGCAGCTTGTACGGAGACACTGAAGCTTTCTTT
NA,TRBV5-1,NA,TRBJ2-2,CASSLVVVVERRFTGELFF,TGCGCCAGCAGCTTGGTTGTAGTAGTGGAAAGGCGGTTCACCGGGGAGCTGTTTTTT
NA,TRBV9,NA,TRBJ2-5,CASSVEAGPQTQYF,TGTGCCAGCAGCGTAGAGGCGGGACCTCAGACCCAGTACTTC
NA,TRBV20-1,NA,TRBJ1-1,CSALQTEAFF,TGCAGTGCTCTTCAGACTGAAGCTTTCTTT
NA,TRBV6-5,TRBD1,TRBJ1-1,CASHTRQGVTEAFF,TGTGCCAGCCACACGAGACAGGGCGTCACTGAAGCTTTCTTT
NA,TRBV5-1,NA,TRBJ2-1,CASSLVRVSGDEQFF,TGCGCCAGCAGCTTGGTAAGGGTAAGCGGCGATGAGCAGTTCTTC
NA,TRBV5-1,NA,TRBJ2-7,CASSRETTYEQYF,TGCGCCAGCAGTCGGGAGACAACCTACGAGCAGTACTTC
NA,TRBV9,TRBD1,TRBJ2-1,CASSVYLGQLYNEQFF,TGTGCCAGCAGCGTATATCTGGGACAGCTGTACAATGAGCAGTTCTTC
NA,TRBV2,NA,TRBJ2-3,CASTGGLSTDTQYF,TGTGCCAGCACGGGTGGACTTAGCACAGATACGCAGTATTTT
NA,TRBV6-1,TRBD2,TRBJ2-3,CASSALGRSGGATDTQYF,TGTGCCAGCAGTGCTTTGGGGCGGAGCGGGGGGGCCACAGATACGCAGTATTTT
NA,TRBV5-4,TRBD2,TRBJ2-7,CASSGLETYEQYF,TGTGCCAGCAGTGGACTAGAGACTTACGAGCAGTACTTC
NA,TRBV19,NA,TRBJ1-1,CASSSGVMNTEAFF,TGTGCCAGTAGCTCAGGGGTTATGAACACTGAAGCTTTCTTT
NA,TRBV7-2,NA,TRBJ1-2,CASSLDKTSNYGYTF,TGTGCCAGCAGCTTGGACAAAACATCTAACTATGGCTACACCTTC
NA,TRBV3-1/TRBV3-2,NA,TRBJ1-5,CASSRGPSNQPQHF,TGTGCCAGCAGCCGCGGCCCTAGCAATCAGCCCCAGCATTTT
few,TRBV10-3,NA,TRBJ2-5,CAISDLKETQYF,TGTGCCATCAGTGACCTTAAAGAGACCCAGTACTTC
NA,TRBV3-1/TRBV3-2,TRBD2,TRBJ2-7,CASSQPGLLNYEQYF,TGTGCCAGCAGCCAACCGGGACTACTTAATTACGAGCAGTACTTC
NA,TRBV9,NA,TRBJ1-6,CASSLRGGGYRSPLHF,TGTGCCAGCAGCCTCCGGGGAGGGGGGTATCGTTCACCCCTCCACTTT
NA,TRBV9,NA,TRBJ2-1,CASSARTAQTYNEQFF,TGTGCCAGCAGCGCACGGACAGCCCAGACCTACAATGAGCAGTTCTTC
NA,TRBV14,NA,TRBJ1-5,CASSRINQPQHF,TGTGCCAGCAGCCGTATTAATCAGCCCCAGCATTTT
NA,TRBV11-1,NA,TRBJ1-2,CASSLGGQAYGYTF,TGTGCCAGCAGCTTAGGGGGACAAGCCTATGGCTACACCTTC
NA,TRBV6-5,TRBD2,TRBJ2-7,CASTNSGGGPEQYF,TGTGCCAGCACTAATAGCGGGGGGGGGCCCGAGCAGTACTTC
NA,TRBV25-1,TRBD1,TRBJ2-7,CASALRQGASASHEQYF,TGTGCCAGCGCCCTTAGACAGGGGGCATCGGCATCCCACGAGCAGTACTTC
NA,TRBV7-3,NA,TRBJ1-1,CASSLTRMNTEAFF,TGTGCCAGCAGCTTAACTCGTATGAACACTGAAGCTTTCTTT
NA,TRBV19,NA,TRBJ1-6,CASSSLTGNSPLHF,TGTGCCAGTAGTTCCCTTACAGGGAATTCACCCCTCCACTTT
once,TRBV19,NA,TRBJ1-1,CASSSEANTEAFF,TGTGCCAGTAGTTCCGAAGCAAACACTGAAGCTTTCTTT
NA,TRBV9,TRBD2,TRBJ2-7,CASSVESSGVYEQYF,TGTGCCAGCAGCGTAGAATCTAGCGGTGTCTACGAGCAGTACTTC
NA,TRBV28,NA,TRBJ2-5,CASSFSSGETQYF,TGTGCCAGCAGTTTTTCCAGTGGAGAGACCCAGTACTTC
few,TRBV6-1,NA,TRBJ1-5,CASSELWRRNQPQHF,TGTGCCAGCAGTGAATTATGGCGGAGGAATCAGCCCCAGCATTTT
NA,TRBV23-1,TRBD1,TRBJ1-4,CASSQSLSGTGQKLFF,TGCGCCAGCAGTCAATCTTTGTCCGGAACGGGACAGAAACTGTTTTTT
NA,TRBV7-9,TRBD1,TRBJ1-2,CASRRGQENYGYTF,TGTGCCAGCAGACGCGGACAGGAGAACTATGGCTACACCTTC
NA,TRBV4-2,NA,TRBJ1-2,CASSLPLGGTNYGYTF,TGTGCCAGCAGTCTCCCCCTGGGAGGAACTAACTATGGCTACACCTTC
once,TRBV6-4,TRBD1,TRBJ1-5,CASSETGTGDQPQHF,TGTGCCAGCAGTGAGACCGGGACAGGGGATCAGCCCCAGCATTTT
NA,TRBV5-1,TRBD1,TRBJ2-7,CASSGDRATYEQYF,TGCGCCAGCAGCGGGGACAGGGCCACCTACGAGCAGTACTTC
once,TRBV29-1,NA,TRBJ1-1,CSFRGAEAFF,TGCAGCTTCAGGGGCGCTGAAGCTTTCTTT
NA,TRBV19,NA,TRBJ1-1,CASNYPLGEAFF,TGTGCCAGTAACTACCCCTTGGGTGAAGCTTTCTTT
NA,TRBV6-6,NA,TRBJ1-3,CASSYSPRGTGNTIYF,TGTGCCAGCAGTTACTCTCCCAGGGGAACTGGAAACACCATATATTTT
NA,TRBV3-1/TRBV3-2,NA,TRBJ1-2,CASSPYRRGGYTF,TGTGCCAGCAGCCCCTACCGAAGGGGCGGCTACACCTTC
NA,TRBV6-9,TRBD1,TRBJ1-5,CASSYPMDRGLQPQHF,TGTGCCAGCAGTTATCCCATGGACAGGGGGCTTCAGCCCCAGCATTTT
NA,TRBV5-4,NA,TRBJ2-5,CASSVSRGALGETQYF,TGTGCCAGCTCAGTCTCTCGGGGGGCTCTAGGAGAGACCCAGTACTTC
NA,TRBV6-5,NA,TRBJ1-5,CASTLANNQPQHF,TGTGCCAGCACCCTTGCGAACAATCAGCCCCAGCATTTT
NA,TRBV4-2,TRBD1,TRBJ1-2,CASSQADREGEGYTF,TGTGCCAGCAGCCAAGCGGACAGGGAGGGGGAGGGCTACACCTTC
NA,TRBV9,NA,TRBJ2-3,CASSVGDTQYF,TGTGCCAGCAGCGTCGGTGATACGCAGTATTTT
NA,TRBV18,TRBD1,TRBJ2-1,CASSPLGQAIGVRDEQFF,TGTGCCAGCTCACCGCTGGGACAGGCTATCGGGGTTCGTGATGAGCAGTTCTTC
NA,TRBV27,NA,TRBJ2-1,CASRRGGINEQFF,TGTGCCAGCAGGCGGGGCGGTATCAATGAGCAGTTCTTC
NA,TRBV9,NA,TRBJ1-1,CASSAPRGMNTEAFF,TGTGCCAGCAGCGCACCCAGGGGTATGAACACTGAAGCTTTCTTT
NA,TRBV7-6,NA,TRBJ1-5,CASSLYASSNQPQHF,TGTGCCAGCAGCTTGTACGCCAGTAGCAATCAGCCCCAGCATTTT
NA,TRBV11-3,NA,TRBJ2-5,CASSRGGRETQYF,TGTGCCAGCTCTAGGGGGGGGCGGGAGACCCAGTACTTC
once,TRBV7-3,TRBD1,TRBJ2-1,CASSAQGALYNEQFF,TGTGCCAGCAGCGCCCAGGGGGCTCTCTACAATGAGCAGTTCTTC